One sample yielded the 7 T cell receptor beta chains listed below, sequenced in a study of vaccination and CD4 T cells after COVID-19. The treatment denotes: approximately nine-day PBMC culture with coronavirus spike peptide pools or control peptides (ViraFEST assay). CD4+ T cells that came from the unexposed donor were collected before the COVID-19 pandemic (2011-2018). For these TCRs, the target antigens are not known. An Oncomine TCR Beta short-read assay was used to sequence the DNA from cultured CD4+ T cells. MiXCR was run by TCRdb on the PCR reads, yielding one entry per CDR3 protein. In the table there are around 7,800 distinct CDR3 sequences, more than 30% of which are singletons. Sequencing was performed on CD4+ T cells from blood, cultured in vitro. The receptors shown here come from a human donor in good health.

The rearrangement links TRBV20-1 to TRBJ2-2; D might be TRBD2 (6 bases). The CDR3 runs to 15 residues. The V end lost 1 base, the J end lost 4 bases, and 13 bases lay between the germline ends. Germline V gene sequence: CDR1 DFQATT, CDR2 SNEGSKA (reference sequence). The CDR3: CSARVDGRSTGELFF. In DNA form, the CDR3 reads TGCAGTGCTAGAGTCGACGGGAGAAGCACCGGGGAGCTGTTTTTT.

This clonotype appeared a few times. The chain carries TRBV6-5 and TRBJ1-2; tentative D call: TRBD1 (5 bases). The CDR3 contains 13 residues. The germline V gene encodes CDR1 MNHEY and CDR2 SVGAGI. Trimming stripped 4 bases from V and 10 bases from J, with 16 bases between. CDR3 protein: CASSSGKGVSYTF. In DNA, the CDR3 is TGTGCCAGCAGTTCAGGGAAAGGGGTATCCTACACCTTC.

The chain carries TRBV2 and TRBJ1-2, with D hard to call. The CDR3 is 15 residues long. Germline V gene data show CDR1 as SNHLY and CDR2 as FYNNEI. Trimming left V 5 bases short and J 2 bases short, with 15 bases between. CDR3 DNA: TGTGCCAGCAGTAGCCGGCGAGGGTCCAACTATGGCTACACCTTC. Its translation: CASSSRRGSNYGYTF.

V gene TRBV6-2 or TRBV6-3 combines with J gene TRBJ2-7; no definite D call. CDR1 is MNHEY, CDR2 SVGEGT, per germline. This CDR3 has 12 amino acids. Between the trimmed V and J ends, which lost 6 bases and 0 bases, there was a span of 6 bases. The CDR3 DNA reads TGTGCCAGCAGACAGAGCTCCTACGAGCAGTACTTC. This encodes CASRQSSYEQYF.

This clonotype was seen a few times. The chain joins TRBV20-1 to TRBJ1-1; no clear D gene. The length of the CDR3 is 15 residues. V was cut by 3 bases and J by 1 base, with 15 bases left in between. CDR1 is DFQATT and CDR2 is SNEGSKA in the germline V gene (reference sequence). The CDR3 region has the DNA TGCAGTGCTAGTAGACCCTTCCTTGGGAACACTGAAGCTTTCTTT. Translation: CSASRPFLGNTEAFF.

CDR3 nucleotides: TGTGCCAGTACAACCGACCAAAGGACAGGGGATGGCTACACCTTC. Translated: CASTTDQRTGDGYTF. The genes are TRBV19 and TRBJ1-2; TRBD1 matches at 9 bases. This CDR3 spans 15 amino acids. CDR1 is LNHDA and CDR2 is SQIVND in the germline V gene (reference sequence). Unmatched junction bases numbered 12, after V lost 7 bases and J lost 6 bases.

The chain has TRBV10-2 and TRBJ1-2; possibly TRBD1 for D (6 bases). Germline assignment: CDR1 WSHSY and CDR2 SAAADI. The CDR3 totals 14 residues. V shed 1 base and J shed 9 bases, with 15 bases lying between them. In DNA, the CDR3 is TGCGCCAGCAGTGAGTTGACAGGCGGTAGCAGCTACACCTTC. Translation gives CASSELTGGSSYTF.